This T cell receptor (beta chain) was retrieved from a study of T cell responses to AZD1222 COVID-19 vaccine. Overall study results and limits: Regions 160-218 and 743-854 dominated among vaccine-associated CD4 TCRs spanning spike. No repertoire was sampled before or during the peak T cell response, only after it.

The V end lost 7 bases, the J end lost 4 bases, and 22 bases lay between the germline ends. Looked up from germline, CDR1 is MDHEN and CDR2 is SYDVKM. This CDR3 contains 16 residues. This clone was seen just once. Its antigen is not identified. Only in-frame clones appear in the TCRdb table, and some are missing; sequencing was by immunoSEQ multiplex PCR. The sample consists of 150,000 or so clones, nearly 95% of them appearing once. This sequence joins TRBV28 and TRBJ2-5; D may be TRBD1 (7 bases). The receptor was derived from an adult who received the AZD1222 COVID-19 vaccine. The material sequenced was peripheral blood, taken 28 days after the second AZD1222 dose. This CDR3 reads CASNSVGGGAGETQYF. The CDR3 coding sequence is TGTGCCAGCAACTCAGTAGGAGGGGGCGCGGGAGAGACCCAGTACTTC.